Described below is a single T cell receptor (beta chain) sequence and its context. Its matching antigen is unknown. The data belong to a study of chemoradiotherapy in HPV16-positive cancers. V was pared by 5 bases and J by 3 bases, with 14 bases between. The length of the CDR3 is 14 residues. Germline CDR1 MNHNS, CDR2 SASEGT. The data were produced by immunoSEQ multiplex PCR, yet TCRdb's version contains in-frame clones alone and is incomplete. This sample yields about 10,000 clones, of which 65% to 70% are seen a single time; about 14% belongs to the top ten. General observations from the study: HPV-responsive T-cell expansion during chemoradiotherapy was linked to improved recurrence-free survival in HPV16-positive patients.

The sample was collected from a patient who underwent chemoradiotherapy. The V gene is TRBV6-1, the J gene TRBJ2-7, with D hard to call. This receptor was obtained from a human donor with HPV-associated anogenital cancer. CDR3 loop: CASSPTRHRYEQYF. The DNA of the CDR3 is TGTGCCAGCAGTCCCACGAGACACCGCTACGAGCAGTACTTC.